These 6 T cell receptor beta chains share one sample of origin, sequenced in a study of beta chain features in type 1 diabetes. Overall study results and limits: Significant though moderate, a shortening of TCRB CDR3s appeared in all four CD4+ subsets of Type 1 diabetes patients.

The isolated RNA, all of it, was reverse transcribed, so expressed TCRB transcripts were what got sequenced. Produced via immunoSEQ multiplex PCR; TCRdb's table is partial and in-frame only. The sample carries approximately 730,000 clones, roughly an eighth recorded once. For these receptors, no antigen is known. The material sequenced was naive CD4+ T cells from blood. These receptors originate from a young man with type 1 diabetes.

This CDR3 is CAIQGRNTGELFF. In DNA form, the CDR3 reads TGTGCCATCCAGGGACGGAACACCGGGGAGCTGTTTTTT. The chain has TRBV10-3 and TRBJ2-2; the D call may be TRBD1 or TRBD2 (5 bases each). The V and J ends lost 8 bases and 1 base respectively, with 8 bases between them. CDR1 and CDR2 from the germline V gene are ENHRY and SYGVKD. CDR3 size: 13 residues.

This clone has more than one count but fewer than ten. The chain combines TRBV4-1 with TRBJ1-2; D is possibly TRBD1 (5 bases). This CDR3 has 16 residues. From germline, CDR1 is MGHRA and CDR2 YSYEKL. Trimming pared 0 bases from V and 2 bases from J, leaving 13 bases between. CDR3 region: CASSQEFQGANYGYTF. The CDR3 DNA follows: TGCGCCAGCAGCCAAGAGTTCCAGGGTGCGAACTATGGCTACACCTTC.

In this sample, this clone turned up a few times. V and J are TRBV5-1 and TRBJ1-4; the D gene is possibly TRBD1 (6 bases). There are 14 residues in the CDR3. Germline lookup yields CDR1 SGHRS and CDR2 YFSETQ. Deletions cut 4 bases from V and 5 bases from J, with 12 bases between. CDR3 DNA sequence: TGCGCCAGCAGCGGGGGACAAGGAAATGAAAAACTGTTTTTT. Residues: CASSGGQGNEKLFF.

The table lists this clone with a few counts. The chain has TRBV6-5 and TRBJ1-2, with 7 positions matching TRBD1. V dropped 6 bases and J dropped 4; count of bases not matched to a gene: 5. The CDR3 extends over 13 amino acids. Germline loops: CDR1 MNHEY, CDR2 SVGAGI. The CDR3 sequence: CASRTGPAYGYTF. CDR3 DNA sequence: TGTGCCAGCAGGACAGGGCCAGCCTATGGCTACACCTTC.

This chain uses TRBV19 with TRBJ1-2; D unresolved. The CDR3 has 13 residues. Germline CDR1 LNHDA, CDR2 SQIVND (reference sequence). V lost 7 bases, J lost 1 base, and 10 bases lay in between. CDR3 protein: CASTSPDNYGYTF. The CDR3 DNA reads TGTGCCAGTACCTCCCCCGATAACTATGGCTACACCTTC.

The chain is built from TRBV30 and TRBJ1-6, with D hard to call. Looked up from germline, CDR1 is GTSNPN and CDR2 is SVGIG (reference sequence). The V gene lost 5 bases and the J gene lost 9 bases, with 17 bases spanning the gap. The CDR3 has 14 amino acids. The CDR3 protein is CAWDRQGGSSPLHF. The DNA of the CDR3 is TGTGCCTGGGATAGGCAAGGAGGAAGTTCACCCCTCCACTTT.